Following are 26 T cell receptor beta chains from one sample sequenced in a study of T cell repertoires in cytomegalovirus infection. TCRdb re-analysed the reads in MiXCR, keeping a single row per CDR3 protein. The top ten hold 30% to 35% of the sample, which has more than 150,000 distinct CDR3 sequences, roughly 27% seen once. The sequenced material came from PBMCs. All receptors derive from a human donor in good health (CMV status not recorded). Some clones in this sample may be carry-over from other donors' samples.

About this clonotype: Given a much more abundant clone one base away, this may be a read error. The J gene is TRBJ1-1, the V gene TRBV7-9; 8 bases match TRBD1. CDR1 and CDR2 from the germline V gene are SEHNR and FQNEAQ (reference sequence). The ends lost 6 bases at V and 5 bases at J; junction bases unmatched: 5. CDR3 length: 13 amino acids. The CDR3 nucleotides are TGTGCCAGCAGTAAGGACAGGGAAACTGAAGCTTTCTTT. Its protein is CASSKDRETEAFF.

The chain uses TRBV12-3 or TRBV12-4 and TRBJ1-5; D call uncertain. This CDR3 has 14 residues. Trimming pared 3 bases from V and 0 bases from J, leaving 6 bases between. The CDR3 is CASSFAGSNQPQHF. The DNA of the CDR3 is TGTGCCAGCAGTTTTGCTGGTAGCAATCAGCCCCAGCATTTT.

This clonotype has a handful of counts. This chain joins TRBV2 and TRBJ2-1; no definite D call. Trimming removed 8 bases from V and 0 bases from J, with 8 bases in between. The CDR3 spans 13 residues. Germline-derived CDR1 and CDR2 are SNHLY and FYNNEI. The CDR3 loop reads CASLLSSYNEQFF. CDR3 nucleotides: TGTGCCAGCCTGTTGAGCTCCTACAATGAGCAGTTCTTC.

This chain links TRBV7-2 with TRBJ2-5; D may be TRBD1 (5 bases). V was clipped by 5 bases and J by 5 bases, with 12 bases between them. In germline, CDR1 is SGHTA, CDR2 FQGNSA. There are 13 residues in the CDR3. This chain's CDR3 is CASSISPGETQYF. The DNA of the CDR3 is TGTGCCAGCAGCATCAGCCCAGGGGAGACCCAGTACTTC.

The gene calls are TRBV12-3 or TRBV12-4 and TRBJ1-2, with 11 bases matching TRBD1. The V segment lost 3 bases and the J segment 4 bases; nucleotides outside the gene matches: 4. The CDR3 consists of 15 residues. In DNA form, the CDR3 reads TGTGCCAGCAGTTTCTGGACAGGGGGCGCCTATGGCTACACCTTC. The encoded protein is CASSFWTGGAYGYTF.

This clonotype was seen a handful of times. This chain uses TRBV11-2 with TRBJ2-6; 9 bases agree with TRBD1. The V gene end was trimmed by 4 bases and the J gene end by 0 bases; junction bases not matched to a gene: 7. Germline CDR1 reads SGHAT; CDR2 reads FQNNGV. There are 18 residues in the CDR3. CDR3 in amino acids: CASSSSRDRASGANVLTF. The CDR3 coding sequence is TGTGCCAGCAGCTCCTCCCGGGACAGGGCCTCTGGGGCCAACGTCCTGACTTTC.

The chain joins TRBV7-2 to TRBJ1-4; D is unclear. This CDR3 is built from 15 residues. V was cut by 5 bases and J by 7 bases, with 17 bases left in between. Germline V lookup: CDR1 SGHTA, CDR2 FQGNSA. CDR3 nucleotide sequence: TGTGCCAGCAGCCTACCGAGTAACTTAGGTGAAAAACTGTTTTTT. It specifies CASSLPSNLGEKLFF.

The table lists this clonotype with many counts. The chain is built from TRBV7-2 and TRBJ1-6, with TRBD1 matching over 8 bases. The germline CDR1 and CDR2 sequences are SGHTA and FQGNSA. The CDR3 covers 15 residues. V shed 5 bases, J shed 7 bases, and the junction held 7 bases outside the gene matches. This chain's CDR3 is CASSEGQVRNSPLHF. CDR3 coding DNA: TGTGCCAGCAGCGAGGGACAGGTCCGCAATTCACCCCTCCACTTT.

The rearrangement joins TRBV5-8 to TRBJ2-4; 11 nucleotides agree with TRBD2. The trim removed 3 bases at V and 2 bases at J, leaving 4 bases unmatched. This CDR3 is built from 16 residues. Germline values: CDR1 SGHTS, CDR2 YDEGEE. The CDR3 DNA follows: TGTGCCAGCAGCTCTACTAGCGGGGGATCCAAAAACATTCAGTACTTC. Encoded protein: CASSSTSGGSKNIQYF.

This chain joins TRBV20-1 and TRBJ2-7; the match to TRBD1 covers 7 bases. CDR1 is DFQATT, CDR2 SNEGSKA, per germline (reference sequence). The CDR3 length is 13 residues. V lost 6 bases and J lost 0; bases outside the gene matches: 5. The CDR3 spells CSATGQTSYEQYF. The DNA for the CDR3 is TGCAGTGCCACGGGACAGACCTCCTACGAGCAGTACTTC.

The V and J genes are TRBV14 and TRBJ1-2, with D uncertain. Trimming shortened V by 0 bases and J by 10 bases, and 12 bases separated the two germline ends. CDR1 is SGHDN, CDR2 FVKESK, per germline. The CDR3 contains 13 residues. CDR3 region: CASSQDVRGNYTF. The CDR3 DNA is TGTGCCAGCAGCCAAGATGTCCGGGGTAACTACACCTTC. Supplemented by reference TRBV14 and TRBJ1-2, the full variable domain reads EAGVTQFPSHSVIEKGQTVTLRCDPISGHDNLYWYRRVMGKEIKFLLHFVKESKQDESGMPNNRFLAERTGGTYSTLKVQPAELEDSGVYFCASSQDVRGNYTFGSGTRLTVV.

The chain combines TRBV27 with TRBJ1-2; 10 nucleotides match TRBD1. The junction had 15 bases not matched to a gene; V was cut back by 6 bases and J by 8 bases. The germline gives CDR1 MNHEY, CDR2 SMNVEV (reference sequence). This CDR3 contains 16 residues. The CDR3 DNA reads TGTGCCAGCAGCGGTGGATCCGGGACAGGGGCCAGAGGCTACACCTTC. Its protein is CASSGGSGTGARGYTF.

This clonotype was counted between two and nine times. The chain employs TRBV7-2 and TRBJ1-6; a weak D match, TRBD1 (6 bases). The CDR3 sequence is 14 residues long. Between the trimmed V and J ends, which lost 5 bases and 10 bases, there was a span of 15 bases. Per germline, CDR1 SGHTA and CDR2 FQGNSA. This chain's CDR3 is CASSRYREGSPLHF. The CDR3 region has the DNA TGTGCCAGCAGCCGCTACAGGGAGGGGTCACCCCTCCACTTT. Full variable domain (remainder filled in from reference TRBV7-2 and TRBJ1-6): GAGVSQSPSNKVTEKGKDVELRCDPISGHTALYWYRQSLGQGLEFLIYFQGNSAPDKSGLPSDRFSAERTGGSVSTLTIQRTQQEDSAVYLCASSRYREGSPLHFGNGTRLTVT.

This clonotype was seen repeatedly, ten times or more. The rearrangement uses TRBV7-2 and TRBJ1-1; no reliable D call. Between the trimmed V and J ends, which lost 1 base and 1 base, there was a span of 4 bases. The CDR3 totals 13 residues. Per germline, CDR1 SGHTA and CDR2 FQGNSA. The CDR3 sequence is CASSLDPNTEAFF. CDR3 nucleotide sequence: TGTGCCAGCAGCTTAGACCCGAACACTGAAGCTTTCTTT.

The V and J genes are TRBV29-1 and TRBJ2-3, with a weak D call TRBD1 (6 bases). Per the germline V gene, CDR1 is SQVTM and CDR2 is ANQGSEA. V was shortened by 6 bases and J by 2 bases, with 12 bases between the two germline ends. This CDR3 has 13 residues. CDR3 amino acids: CSVDGQYTDTQYF. CDR3 bases: TGCAGCGTGGATGGACAGTACACAGATACGCAGTATTTT.

This clonotype was counted between two and nine times. The CDR3 loop reads CASSLRGKSYGYTF. The CDR3 DNA reads TGTGCCAGCAGCTTGCGGGGGAAATCCTATGGCTACACCTTC. The chain combines TRBV5-6 with TRBJ1-2, with D perhaps TRBD1 (5 bases). Per the germline V gene, CDR1 is SGHDT and CDR2 is YYEEEE. V lost 1 base and J lost 4, with 11 bases in between. The CDR3 consists of 14 residues.

This clonotype was detected a few times. This chain joins TRBV6-1 and TRBJ1-1, with 9 bases aligning to TRBD1. The CDR3 spans 14 residues. The V segment lost 2 bases and the J segment 4 bases; nucleotides outside the gene matches: 2. Per germline, CDR1 MNHNS and CDR2 SASEGT. The CDR3 loop reads CASSEWTGATEAFF. CDR3 nucleotide sequence: TGTGCCAGCAGTGAATGGACAGGGGCCACTGAAGCTTTCTTT.

This clonotype was counted a few times. The chain carries TRBV5-6 and TRBJ2-7; D not certain. The V end lost 1 base, the J end lost 0 bases, and 8 bases lay between the germline ends. CDR1 and CDR2 (germline): SGHDT, YYEEEE. This CDR3 comprises 14 residues. The CDR3 DNA sequence: TGTGCCAGCAGCTTGACGCTTGTCTCCTACGAGCAGTACTTC. This gives the protein CASSLTLVSYEQYF.

The chain is built from TRBV5-1 and TRBJ2-6, with D possibly matching TRBD2 (6 bases). CDR3 length equals 14 residues. V lost 4 bases, J lost 2 bases, and 7 bases lay in between. Germline CDR1 and CDR2: SGHRS and YFSETQ. CDR3 sequence (DNA): TGCGCCAGCAGCACGGGGGCTGGGGCCAACGTCCTGACTTTC. Translated: CASSTGAGANVLTF.

This clonotype was picked up a small number of times. The V call is TRBV4-3, the J call TRBJ2-1; TRBD2 matches at 10 bases. V gave up 5 bases and J gave up 0 bases; unmatched junction bases: 10. CDR1 LGHNA and CDR2 YSLEER come from the germline V gene. The CDR3 has 18 residues. CDR3 protein: CASSATSGAMSSYNEQFF. CDR3 in DNA: TGCGCCAGCAGCGCCACTAGCGGGGCAATGAGCTCCTACAATGAGCAGTTCTTC.

This chain connects TRBV29-1 to TRBJ1-1; maybe TRBD1 (5 bases). Germline CDR1 is SQVTM and CDR2 is ANQGSEA. The CDR3 runs to 13 residues. V lost 4 bases, J lost 0 bases, and 9 bases lay in between. The CDR3 coding sequence is TGCAGCGTTGGGGGCCTCATGAACACTGAAGCTTTCTTT. This encodes CSVGGLMNTEAFF.

The gene calls are TRBV29-1 and TRBJ2-6; D is perhaps TRBD2 (5 bases). This CDR3 region has 15 residues. Trimming shortened V by 0 bases and J by 0 bases, and 6 bases separated the two germline ends. CDR1 is SQVTM and CDR2 is ANQGSEA in the germline V gene. This CDR3 is CSVEEAGSGANVLTF. CDR3 nucleotide sequence: TGCAGCGTTGAAGAGGCGGGCTCTGGGGCCAACGTCCTGACTTTC.

This clonotype was observed a handful of times. The CDR3 reads CASSFPGGDQPQHF. DNA for the CDR3: TGTGCCAGCAGCTTTCCTGGGGGCGATCAGCCCCAGCATTTT. The chain uses TRBV7-2 and TRBJ1-5, with D possibly TRBD1 on 6 matching bases. Germline V gives CDR1 SGHTA, CDR2 FQGNSA. The CDR3 length is 14 residues. The V end was cut by 3 bases, the J end by 5 bases, with 11 bases between.

J is TRBJ1-1 and V is TRBV7-2; 8 bases are shared with TRBD1. This CDR3 has 13 residues. Losses at the gene ends were 6 bases for V and 0 bases for J; bases not matched to a gene: 0. Germline values: CDR1 SGHTA, CDR2 FQGNSA. CDR3 in amino acids: CASRDRVNTEAFF. CDR3 DNA sequence: TGTGCCAGCAGGGACAGGGTGAACACTGAAGCTTTCTTT. Looking up the rest from reference TRBV7-2 and TRBJ1-1 gives the full variable domain: GAGVSQSPSNKVTEKGKDVELRCDPISGHTALYWYRQSLGQGLEFLIYFQGNSAPDKSGLPSDRFSAERTGGSVSTLTIQRTQQEDSAVYLCASRDRVNTEAFFGQGTRLTVV.

The V call is TRBV7-2, the J call TRBJ1-4; D is unresolved. Trimming removed 5 bases from V and 5 bases from J, with 15 bases in between. The CDR3 sequence is 15 residues long. Germline assignment: CDR1 SGHTA and CDR2 FQGNSA. The CDR3 DNA follows: TGTGCCAGCAGCCGCCTTGGGGTTGGGAATGAAAAACTGTTTTTT. Translating it yields CASSRLGVGNEKLFF.

The rearrangement links TRBV12-3 or TRBV12-4 to TRBJ1-2, with D perhaps TRBD1 (5 bases). The V gene lost 5 bases and the J gene lost 8 bases, with 18 bases spanning the gap. The CDR3 totals 14 residues. CDR3: CASSPRNSGSGYTF. Here the CDR3 DNA reads TGTGCCAGCAGTCCTAGGAACTCAGGGTCGGGCTACACCTTC.